The 13 T cell receptor beta chains in this list originate from one sample, sequenced in a study of PD-L1 blockade in urothelial cancer. The method was immunoSEQ multiplex PCR; TCRdb's version includes in-frame clones alone and lacks a portion of them. Of tens of thousands of clones in the sample, 84% were seen once. The sequences come from PBMCs, collected around atezolizumab (anti-PD-L1) treatment. These receptors all stem from a man between 65 and 80 years old with urothelial cancer.

The V and J genes are TRBV7-3 and TRBJ2-1, with D possibly matching TRBD2 (6 bases). The CDR3 totals 16 residues. Germline values: CDR1 SGHTA, CDR2 FQGTGA. The ends were cut back, 2 bases at V and 0 bases at J, with 11 bases in the middle. CDR3 residues: CASSLGGTRSYNEQFF. The CDR3, as DNA: TGTGCCAGCAGCTTAGGGGGGACCCGCTCCTACAATGAGCAGTTCTTC. Using reference TRBV7-3 and TRBJ2-1 for the parts outside the CDR3, the full variable domain is GAGVSQTPSNKVTEKGKYVELRCDPISGHTALYWYRQSLGQGPEFLIYFQGTGAADDSGLPNDRFFAVRPEGSVSTLKIQRTERGDSAVYLCASSLGGTRSYNEQFFGPGTRLTVL.

The chain uses TRBV5-6 and TRBJ2-7; perhaps TRBD1 as D (5 bases). The CDR3 spans 12 residues. V was shortened by 4 bases and J by 6 bases, with 11 bases between the two germline ends. The germline V gene encodes CDR1 SGHDT and CDR2 YYEEEE. CDR3 bases: TGTGCCAGCAGCCCGGGTAGGGGCGAGCAGTACTTC. It codes for CASSPGRGEQYF.

V and J are TRBV7-6 and TRBJ1-4; no firm D call. With 3 bases removed from V and 5 bases from J, the gap between germline ends came to 13 bases. Germline loops: CDR1 SGHVS, CDR2 FNYEAQ. This CDR3 is 15 amino acids long. The DNA for the CDR3 is TGTGCCAGCAGCTTCGGGGAACAGCCAAATGAAAAACTGTTTTTT. Translation: CASSFGEQPNEKLFF. Full variable domain (missing parts from reference TRBV7-6 and TRBJ1-4): GAGVSQSPRYKVTKRGQDVALRCDPISGHVSLYWYRQALGQGPEFLTYFNYEAQQDKSGLPNDRFSAERPEGSISTLTIQRTEQRDSAMYRCASSFGEQPNEKLFFGSGTQLSVL.

With respect to this clone: Within the sample, other DNA sequences also encode this same CDR3. The chain is built from TRBV6-6 and TRBJ1-2, with 7 bases aligning to TRBD1. Trimming cost V 2 bases and J 0 bases; bases outside gene matches: 6. The CDR3 extends over 16 amino acids. CDR1 MNHNY and CDR2 SVGAGI come from the germline V gene (reference sequence). CDR3 in DNA: TGTGCCAGCAGTTACCCGGGACAGAGGACTAACTATGGCTACACCTTC. Protein: CASSYPGQRTNYGYTF.

The rearrangement uses TRBV2 and TRBJ2-5, with TRBD1 identical over 7 bases. Germline V gene sequence: CDR1 SNHLY, CDR2 FYNNEI. Unmatched junction bases numbered 4, after V lost 8 bases and J lost 1 base. CDR3 size: 13 residues. The CDR3 nucleotides read TGTGCCAGCGGGACAGACCTCCAAGAGACCCAGTACTTC. It translates to CASGTDLQETQYF.

The chain links TRBV19 to TRBJ1-1; TRBD1 aligns across 8 bases. V lost 5 bases and J lost 3; bases outside the gene matches: 5. The CDR3 loop spans 14 amino acids. Germline assignment: CDR1 LNHDA and CDR2 SQIVND (reference sequence). The CDR3 protein is CASSVSDRDTEAFF. The CDR3 nucleotides are TGTGCCAGTAGTGTATCGGACAGGGACACTGAAGCTTTCTTT. The full variable domain, with the rest looked up from reference TRBV19 and TRBJ1-1, is DGGITQSPKYLFRKEGQNVTLSCEQNLNHDAMYWYRQDPGQGLRLIYYSQIVNDFQKGDIAEGYSVSREKKESFPLTVTSAQKNPTAFYLCASSVSDRDTEAFFGQGTRLTVV.

The chain joins TRBV28 to TRBJ2-1; 14 positions match TRBD2. This CDR3 spans 19 amino acids. V was clipped by 3 bases and J by 0 bases; unmatched bases: 7. Germline values: CDR1 MDHEN, CDR2 SYDVKM. The CDR3 DNA is TGTGCCAGCAGTTTGGGGACTAGCGGGGGCCCCCCCTCCTACAATGAGCAGTTCTTC. Protein product: CASSLGTSGGPPSYNEQFF.

The V gene is TRBV19, the J gene TRBJ1-5, with 9 bases fitting TRBD1. With 6 bases clipped from V and 3 bases from J, the junction kept 6 bases outside the gene matches. This CDR3 spans 15 amino acids. Germline values: CDR1 LNHDA, CDR2 SQIVND (reference sequence). CDR3 residues: CASSTGQGNNQPQHF. CDR3 sequence (DNA): TGTGCCAGTAGCACGGGACAGGGAAACAATCAGCCCCAGCATTTT.

The chain links TRBV15 to TRBJ2-7; unclear D gene. The germline CDR1 and CDR2 sequences are LNHNV and YYDKDF (reference sequence). The CDR3 contains 12 residues. The germline V and J ends were trimmed by 1 base and 3 bases, with 4 bases remaining between them. CDR3 DNA sequence: TGTGCCACCAGCAGAGCCGGCTACGAGCAGTACTTC. Encoded protein: CATSRAGYEQYF.

The chain links TRBV12-5 to TRBJ1-1, with TRBD1 identical over 12 bases. The CDR3 sequence is 17 residues long. CDR1 and CDR2 (germline): LGHNT, FRNRAP. J was trimmed by 8 bases and V by 2 bases; bases with no gene match: 12. The CDR3 is CASGLTSSGTGGSEAFF. For the CDR3, the DNA is TGTGCTAGTGGTTTGACCTCTTCCGGGACAGGGGGCAGCGAAGCTTTCTTT.

This chain links TRBV7-9 with TRBJ2-1, with 12 bases aligning to TRBD1. This CDR3 contains 16 residues. The J segment lost 10 bases and the V segment lost 4 bases, leaving 11 bases of the junction unmatched. CDR1 is SEHNR and CDR2 is FQNEAQ in the germline V gene (reference sequence). CDR3 sequence (DNA): TGTGCCAGCAGCTACCCTCGGGACAGGGGGCTTGGGGAGCAGTTCTTC. Residues: CASSYPRDRGLGEQFF.

The chain employs TRBV27 and TRBJ1-2; tentatively, D is TRBD1 (5 bases). This CDR3 contains 15 residues. From germline, CDR1 is MNHEY and CDR2 SMNVEV (reference sequence). V lost 4 bases and J lost 6, with 18 bases in between. CDR3 DNA sequence: TGTGCCAGCAGTTATTTTTCGGCAGGGAAGAATGGCTACACCTTC. This translates into CASSYFSAGKNGYTF.

The chain recombines TRBV30 with TRBJ2-1, with 11 positions matching TRBD2. Germline-derived CDR1 and CDR2 are GTSNPN and SVGIG (reference sequence). This CDR3 contains 15 residues. V lost 5 bases to trimming and J lost 9 bases; unmatched junction nucleotides: 12. The CDR3 protein is CAWRPLAGALGEQFF. The CDR3 region has the DNA TGTGCCTGGCGACCACTAGCGGGAGCGTTGGGTGAGCAGTTCTTC.